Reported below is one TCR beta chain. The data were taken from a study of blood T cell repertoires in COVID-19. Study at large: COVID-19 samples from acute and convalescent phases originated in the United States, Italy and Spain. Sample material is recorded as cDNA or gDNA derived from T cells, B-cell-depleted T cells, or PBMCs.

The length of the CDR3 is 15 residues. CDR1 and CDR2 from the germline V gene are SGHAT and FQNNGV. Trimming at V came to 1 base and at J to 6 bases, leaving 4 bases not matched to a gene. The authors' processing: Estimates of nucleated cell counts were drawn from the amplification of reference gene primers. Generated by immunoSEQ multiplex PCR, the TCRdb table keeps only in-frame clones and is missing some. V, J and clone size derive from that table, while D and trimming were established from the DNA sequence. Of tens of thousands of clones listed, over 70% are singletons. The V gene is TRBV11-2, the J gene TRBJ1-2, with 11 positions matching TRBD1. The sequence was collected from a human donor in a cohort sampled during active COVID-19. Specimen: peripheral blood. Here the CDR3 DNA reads TGTGCCAGCAGCTTAGGGACAGGGGGCGCGAATGGCTACACCTTC. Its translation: CASSLGTGGANGYTF.